The 21 T cell receptor beta chains below come from one sample, sequenced in a study of blood T cell repertoires in COVID-19. Repertoires were generated with immunoSEQ multiplex PCR, while TCRdb's copy carries only in-frame clones and drops some. The sample gives about 190,000 clones, about 88% of which show up once; approximately 3% is in the top ten. The sample taken for sequencing was PBMCs or T cells enriched from blood (not recorded which). These receptors originate from a woman aged 30 to 39 who had recovered from COVID-19.

The chain uses TRBV11-2 and TRBJ2-3; 14 bases fit TRBD2. Germline V gives CDR1 SGHAT, CDR2 FQNNGV. V dropped 6 bases and J dropped 1; count of bases not matched to a gene: 6. This CDR3 region has 17 residues. CDR3 in amino acids: CASRTSGGGFGTDTQYF. CDR3 coding DNA: TGTGCCAGCAGGACTAGCGGGGGGGGATTCGGCACAGATACGCAGTATTTT. Using reference TRBV11-2 and TRBJ2-3 for the parts outside the CDR3, the full variable domain is EAGVAQSPRYKIIEKRQSVAFWCNPISGHATLYWYQQILGQGPKLLIQFQNNGVVDDSQLPKDRFSAERLKGVDSTLKIQPAKLEDSAVYLCASRTSGGGFGTDTQYFGPGTRLTVL.

A remark on this clone: In the same sample, other DNA sequences code for this CDR3. The CDR3 DNA reads as TGTGCCAGCAGCCAAGGCGACAGCTCTAATTCACCCCTCCACTTT. It translates to CASSQGDSSNSPLHF. The chain couples TRBV3-1 (or the pseudogene TRBV3-2) to TRBJ1-6, with a tentative D call TRBD1 (5 bases). Germline V gives CDR1 LGHDT, CDR2 YNNKEL (reference sequence). The V end lost 1 base, the J end lost 6 bases, and 10 bases lay between the germline ends. The CDR3 runs 15 residues.

The chain joins TRBV4-2 to TRBJ1-2; D not resolved. The CDR3 runs 13 residues. The V and J ends lost 1 base and 2 bases respectively, with 5 bases between them. CDR1 LGHNA and CDR2 YNFKEQ come from the germline V gene. CDR3 protein: CASSQAGNYGYTF. As DNA, the CDR3 is TGTGCCAGCAGCCAAGCGGGGAACTATGGCTACACCTTC.

The genes are TRBV28 and TRBJ1-1; no reliable D call. This CDR3 is built from 14 residues. V lost 2 bases to trimming and J lost 2 bases, with 9 bases between them. Per the germline V gene, CDR1 is MDHEN and CDR2 is SYDVKM. DNA of the CDR3: TGTGCCAGCAGTTTAAGGCCAGGCAACACTGAAGCTTTCTTT. Translating gives CASSLRPGNTEAFF.

The CDR3 bases are TGCGCCAGCAGCTTGGAGGGACAGGGGGCTGGTTCGTCCTATAATTCACCCCTCCACTTT. Its protein is CASSLEGQGAGSSYNSPLHF. The V gene is TRBV5-1, the J gene TRBJ1-6; 12 nucleotides match TRBD1. The trim removed 0 bases at V and 1 base at J, leaving 8 bases unmatched. There are 20 residues in the CDR3. Germline lookup yields CDR1 SGHRS and CDR2 YFSETQ.

This clone came up a few times. Here the CDR3 DNA reads TGTGCCAGCAGCCAAGAATCGGGGGTTTTGGCCGTTCAGCATTTT. Translation gives CASSQESGVLAVQHF. V is TRBV3-1 (or the pseudogene TRBV3-2) and J is TRBJ1-5; maybe TRBD1 (5 bases). V shed 0 bases and J shed 13 bases, with 19 bases lying between them. There are 15 residues in the CDR3. CDR1 and CDR2 from the germline V gene are LGHDT and YNNKEL (reference sequence).

V gene TRBV5-1 combines with J gene TRBJ1-1; 9 nucleotides align to TRBD1. The germline V gene has CDR1 SGHRS and CDR2 YFSETQ. Germline trimming cut 4 bases from V and 1 base from J; bases unmatched to any gene: 8. The CDR3 has 16 residues. In DNA form, the CDR3 reads TGCGCCAGCAGCCCAGGGACAGGGCGAAAGAACACTGAAGCTTTCTTT. This codes for CASSPGTGRKNTEAFF.

The rearrangement uses TRBV4-1 and TRBJ1-3; no definite D call. The CDR3 length is 16 residues. V lost 3 bases, J lost 1 base, and 13 bases lay in between. Germline lookup yields CDR1 MGHRA and CDR2 YSYEKL. This CDR3 is CASSQESGLSGNTIYF. The CDR3 DNA reads TGCGCCAGCAGCCAGGAATCTGGGCTTTCTGGAAACACCATATATTTT.

This clone was seen only a few times. This chain links TRBV18 with TRBJ2-7; 11 bases align to TRBD2. Germline V gene sequence: CDR1 KGHSH, CDR2 LQKENI. With 2 bases clipped from V and 1 base from J, the junction kept 4 bases outside the gene matches. The CDR3 spans 16 residues. The CDR3 nucleotides read TGTGCCAGCTCACCATTACTAGCGGGAGTGTCCTACGAGCAGTACTTC. Translating it yields CASSPLLAGVSYEQYF.

The chain recombines TRBV14 with TRBJ2-1; D perhaps matches TRBD2 (7 bases). The V and J ends lost 0 bases and 9 bases respectively, with 30 bases between them. In germline, CDR1 is SGHDN, CDR2 FVKESK. The CDR3 totals 20 residues. CDR3 amino acids: CASSQDLTGLGGQFLPEQFF. In nucleotides, the CDR3 is TGTGCCAGCAGCCAAGATTTGACAGGTTTGGGGGGGCAATTCCTCCCTGAGCAGTTCTTC.

As DNA, the CDR3 is TGTGCCAGCAATCCGGGAAGACAGGGGCAGCCCCAGCATTTT. It translates to CASNPGRQGQPQHF. This sequence joins TRBV28 and TRBJ1-5; 8 nucleotides line up with TRBD1. The V gene end was trimmed by 7 bases and the J gene end by 7 bases; junction bases not matched to a gene: 9. CDR1 is MDHEN, CDR2 SYDVKM, per germline. The CDR3 has 14 amino acids.

The V call is TRBV27, the J call TRBJ2-7; 7 bases agree with TRBD1. The CDR3 consists of 14 residues. From germline, CDR1 is MNHEY and CDR2 SMNVEV (reference sequence). The ends lost 6 bases at V and 4 bases at J; junction bases unmatched: 9. The CDR3 DNA sequence: TGTGCCAGCAGGCCCGGGACAGAACCTTACGAGCAGTACTTC. It is translated as CASRPGTEPYEQYF.

Only a few counts were recorded for this clone. V and J are TRBV2 and TRBJ2-5; 14 nucleotides agree with TRBD2. Germline CDR1 SNHLY, CDR2 FYNNEI. The CDR3 extends over 15 amino acids. The junction had 7 bases not matched to a gene; V was cut back by 8 bases and J by 5 bases. CDR3 in amino acids: CASAGLAGAGETQYF. The CDR3 nucleotides read TGTGCCAGCGCGGGACTAGCGGGAGCGGGGGAGACCCAGTACTTC.

V is TRBV25-1 and J is TRBJ1-1; 7 bases are shared with TRBD1. V lost 3 bases, J lost 4 bases, and 8 bases stayed unmatched. The CDR3 is made up of 15 amino acids. Germline loops: CDR1 MGHDK, CDR2 SYGVNS. In nucleotides, the CDR3 is TGTGCCAGCAGTGATCATGACAGGGCCGGCACTGAAGCTTTCTTT. Residues: CASSDHDRAGTEAFF.

Notes on this clone: Germline is not matched at one junction end, which may reflect a read error. This sequence joins TRBV2 and TRBJ2-2; perhaps TRBD1 as D (6 bases). CDR3 length: 15 amino acids. Germline CDR1 SNHLY, CDR2 FYNNEI. CDR3 amino acids: CTSSGQTGFTGELFF. CDR3 sequence (DNA): TGTACCAGCAGTGGACAGACAGGATTCACCGGGGAGCTGTTTTTT.

V is TRBV11-2 and J is TRBJ1-1; possible D gene TRBD1, 5 bases. Trimming removed 5 bases from V and 0 bases from J, with 19 bases in between. The CDR3 loop spans 17 amino acids. CDR1 is SGHAT, CDR2 FQNNGV, per germline. The CDR3 DNA reads as TGTGCCAGCAGCCCGTACCCACGGACAAACATGAACACTGAAGCTTTCTTT. This translates into CASSPYPRTNMNTEAFF.

The chain combines TRBV9 with TRBJ2-2; TRBD1 agrees at 10 bases. The trim removed 1 base at V and 7 bases at J, leaving 7 bases unmatched. The length of the CDR3 is 16 residues. Germline V CDR1 and CDR2: SGDLS, YYNGEE. CDR3 amino acids: CASSVYGTGVGGELFF. The CDR3 coding sequence is TGTGCCAGCAGCGTATACGGGACAGGGGTCGGCGGGGAGCTGTTTTTT.

The chain combines TRBV7-8 with TRBJ2-7, with D maybe TRBD2 (6 bases). The ends were cut back, 4 bases at V and 2 bases at J, with 12 bases in the middle. The CDR3 consists of 14 residues. Germline V gene data show CDR1 as SGHVS and CDR2 as FQNEAQ. The CDR3 sequence: CASSWLGTAYEQYV. In DNA form, the CDR3 reads TGTGCCAGCAGCTGGCTCGGGACTGCCTACGAGCAGTACGTC.

This chain uses TRBV6-6 with TRBJ1-4; 7 bases match TRBD1. The germline V gene has CDR1 MNHNY and CDR2 SVGAGI (reference sequence). The CDR3 totals 14 residues. Trimming removed 6 bases from V and 4 bases from J; junction bases left unmatched: 5. The CDR3 DNA is TGTGCCAGCAGAACGGGACAGAGTAATGAAAAACTGTTTTTT. Amino acids: CASRTGQSNEKLFF.

This chain links TRBV10-3 with TRBJ2-5, with TRBD2 matching 12 bases. The junction had 5 bases not matched to a gene; V was cut back by 4 bases and J by 5 bases. The CDR3 runs to 15 residues. CDR1 is ENHRY, CDR2 SYGVKD, per germline. CDR3 sequence (DNA): TGTGCCATCAGTGCTGGACTAGCGGGGAGGGAGACCCAGTACTTC. Translating gives CAISAGLAGRETQYF.

This chain joins TRBV9 and TRBJ2-5, with 10 nucleotides matching TRBD2. The germline gives CDR1 SGDLS, CDR2 YYNGEE. The CDR3 covers 16 residues. The trim removed 2 bases at V and 1 base at J, leaving 5 bases unmatched. The CDR3 sequence is CASSVWSGGAQETQYF. In nucleotides, the CDR3 is TGTGCCAGCAGCGTTTGGAGCGGGGGGGCCCAAGAGACCCAGTACTTC.